A single sample gave rise to the 32 T cell receptor beta chains below, sequenced in a study of blood T cell repertoires in COVID-19. Profiling relied on immunoSEQ multiplex PCR, and the TCRdb table lists in-frame clones only, not all of them. This table holds about 180,000 clones, about 86% found once. Sequenced material: peripheral blood. The receptors shown here come from a man over 45 with active or convalescent COVID-19.

In DNA, the CDR3 is TGTGCCAGCAGCAAACCCTGGACAGCCAGGGAGCAGTACTTC. It translates to CASSKPWTAREQYF. The chain recombines TRBV21-1 with TRBJ2-7; TRBD1, as called in the table, went unchecked against the DNA. TRBV21-1 is deemed a pseudogene. The CDR3 sequence is 14 residues long.

In its sample, this clone was seen once. The V gene is TRBV27, the J gene TRBJ2-5; 8 bases are a match to TRBD2. In germline, CDR1 is MNHEY, CDR2 SMNVEV (reference sequence). V lost 6 bases, J lost 0 bases, and 21 bases stayed unmatched. CDR3 length: 20 residues. This CDR3 reads CASSQDRQGSLAGDQETQYF. The CDR3 DNA is TGTGCCAGCAGCCAAGACAGGCAAGGGAGTCTAGCGGGCGACCAAGAGACCCAGTACTTC.

At least ten counts were recorded for this clone. The rearrangement links TRBV4-3 to TRBJ2-2, with D perhaps matching TRBD1 (5 bases). Germline CDR1 is LGHNA and CDR2 is YSLEER. Trimming took off 4 bases at V and 4 bases at J, with 13 bases between the two ends. This CDR3 is built from 15 residues. The CDR3 bases are TGCGCCAGCAGCCTTAGCAGGGTGGTCACCGGGGAGCTGTTTTTT. It encodes CASSLSRVVTGELFF.

V usage is TRBV2 and J usage is TRBJ2-3, with D maybe TRBD1 (6 bases). Germline V gene lookup returns CDR1 SNHLY and CDR2 FYNNEI. V gave up 1 base and J gave up 7 bases, with 6 bases separating them. The CDR3 runs 12 residues. CDR3 sequence: CASSEGGHTQYF. Written as DNA, the CDR3 is TGTGCCAGCAGTGAAGGGGGGCATACGCAGTATTTT.

The V and J genes are TRBV28 and TRBJ1-1, with D unresolved. The CDR3 spans 11 residues. Germline CDR1 MDHEN, CDR2 SYDVKM. V was shortened by 7 bases and J by 7 bases, with 10 bases between the two germline ends. CDR3 sequence: CASTRSDEAFF. In DNA form, the CDR3 reads TGTGCCAGCACGCGGTCGGATGAAGCTTTCTTT.

On this clone: Germline is not matched at one junction end, which may reflect a read error. The genes are TRBV27 and TRBJ1-1; tentative D call: TRBD1 (6 bases). Germline CDR1 and CDR2: MNHEY and SMNVEV (reference sequence). This CDR3 comprises 15 residues. CDR3 residues: CASSLSGTRNTEAFF. As DNA, the CDR3 is TGTGCCAGCAGTCTATCCGGGACACGGAACACTGAAGCTTTCTTT.

This clone has just a few counts. CDR3 in DNA: TGCGCCAGCACCCCCACAGTTGTAGGTCCAACAGATACGCAGTATTTT. Its protein is CASTPTVVGPTDTQYF. The V gene is TRBV5-1, the J gene TRBJ2-3, with D unclear. The V end lost 6 bases, the J end lost 3 bases, and 20 bases lay between the germline ends. Germline lookup yields CDR1 SGHRS and CDR2 YFSETQ. This CDR3 is 16 amino acids long.

The chain carries TRBV6-2 or TRBV6-3 and TRBJ1-4, with 7 bases lining up with TRBD1. Unmatched junction bases numbered 11, after V lost 5 bases and J lost 5 bases. The CDR3 has 16 amino acids. The V gene's germline CDR1 is MNHEY and CDR2 SVGEGT. CDR3 sequence: CASSPRQGRGNEKLFF. In DNA, the CDR3 is TGTGCCAGCAGTCCCCGACAGGGAAGGGGGAATGAAAAACTGTTTTTT.

The rearrangement joins TRBV24-1 to TRBJ2-7; TRBD1 agrees at 7 bases. The junction had 3 bases not matched to a gene; V was cut back by 2 bases and J by 0 bases. The CDR3 contains 15 residues. Germline V CDR1 and CDR2: KGHDR, SFDVKD. The CDR3 bases are TGTGCCACCAGTGATTCCGACAGGGACTCCTACGAGCAGTACTTC. It is translated as CATSDSDRDSYEQYF.

V usage is TRBV23-1 and J usage is TRBJ1-4; 11 bases are shared with TRBD1. TRBV23-1 is an ORF; its function is uncertain. The CDR3 is 19 residues long. J lost 4 bases, V lost 0 bases, and 10 bases had no gene match. The DNA for the CDR3 is TGCGCCAGCAGTCAATCGTATTCCGGACAGGGGGCCGATAATGAAAAACTGTTTTTT. It translates to CASSQSYSGQGADNEKLFF.

The chain has TRBV29-1 and TRBJ1-2, with D perhaps TRBD1 (5 bases). V was clipped by 1 base and J by 2 bases, with 8 bases between them. Germline CDR1 reads SQVTM; CDR2 reads ANQGSEA. CDR3 length: 13 amino acids. The CDR3 DNA reads as TGCAGCGTTGAAGCACAGGCGAACTATGGCTACACCTTC. Its protein product is CSVEAQANYGYTF.

This rearrangement joins TRBV5-5 to TRBJ1-4, with a tentative D call TRBD1 (6 bases). Germline CDR1 is SGHKS and CDR2 is YYEKEE (reference sequence). Trimming pared 2 bases from V and 4 bases from J, leaving 15 bases between. This CDR3 is 16 amino acids long. The CDR3 nucleotides read TGTGCCAGCAGCTTCTTACAGGGTATTAATAATGAAAAACTGTTTTTT. Protein: CASSFLQGINNEKLFF.

This chain uses TRBV27 with TRBJ1-2, with D unresolved. The CDR3 runs to 13 residues. The V gene lost 3 bases and the J gene lost 8 bases, with 13 bases spanning the gap. Germline CDR1 is MNHEY and CDR2 is SMNVEV (reference sequence). CDR3 nucleotide sequence: TGTGCCAGCAGTTTGGAGGGCGCGGGAGGCTACACCTTC. It codes for CASSLEGAGGYTF.

The gene calls are TRBV9 and TRBJ1-3; D gene unclear. Trimming took off 6 bases at V and 0 bases at J, with 10 bases between the two ends. The CDR3 is 14 residues long. The germline V gene encodes CDR1 SGDLS and CDR2 YYNGEE. DNA of the CDR3: TGTGCCAGCACCCCCCGCAGCTCTGGAAACACCATATATTTT. Protein sequence: CASTPRSSGNTIYF.

The V gene is TRBV14, the J gene TRBJ2-2; 7 bases align to TRBD1. The CDR3 consists of 16 residues. V shed 3 bases and J 4 bases; nucleotides not matched to a gene: 8. Germline V lookup: CDR1 SGHDN, CDR2 FVKESK. Here the CDR3 reads CASSQRTGQGTGELFF. The DNA of the CDR3 is TGTGCCAGCAGCCAGAGGACAGGACAAGGCACCGGGGAGCTGTTTTTT.

The genes are TRBV20-1 and TRBJ1-2, with D uncertain. Deletions cut 3 bases from V and 4 bases from J, with 15 bases between. Per the germline V gene, CDR1 is DFQATT and CDR2 is SNEGSKA (reference sequence). This CDR3 has 14 residues. The CDR3, as DNA: TGCAGTGCTAGTAATGAGGCAGAGCTCTATGGCTACACCTTC. Translated, it gives CSASNEAELYGYTF.

The chain uses TRBV5-1 and TRBJ1-5; 8 positions agree with TRBD1. The germline CDR1 and CDR2 sequences are SGHRS and YFSETQ. This CDR3 region has 14 residues. Unmatched junction bases numbered 3, after V lost 2 bases and J lost 5 bases. The CDR3 spells CASSFTTGDQPQHF. The CDR3 DNA sequence: TGCGCCAGCAGCTTTACGACAGGGGATCAGCCCCAGCATTTT. The variable domain in full, with the rest retrieved from reference TRBV5-1 and TRBJ1-5, is KAGVTQTPRYLIKTRGQQVTLSCSPISGHRSVSWYQQTPGQGLQFLFEYFSETQRNKGNFPGRFSGRQFSNSRSEMNVSTLELGDSALYLCASSFTTGDQPQHFGDGTRLSIL.

This clone was recorded a few times. This rearrangement joins TRBV20-1 to TRBJ2-1; D possibly corresponds to TRBD1 (5 bases). The V and J ends lost 6 bases and 9 bases respectively, with 9 bases between them. Looked up from germline, CDR1 is DFQATT and CDR2 is SNEGSKA (reference sequence). This CDR3 spans 10 amino acids. CDR3 nucleotides: TGCAGTGCAGGGGTGGGTGAGCAGTTCTTC. It codes for CSAGVGEQFF.

The V gene is TRBV24-1, the J gene TRBJ2-4, with 8 bases matching TRBD1. The CDR3 is made up of 15 amino acids. J was trimmed by 4 bases and V by 4 bases; bases with no gene match: 5. Germline V lookup: CDR1 KGHDR, CDR2 SFDVKD. The CDR3 protein is CATSEHRGLKNIQYF. DNA for the CDR3: TGTGCCACCAGTGAGCACAGGGGGTTAAAAAACATTCAGTACTTC.

Judged by abundance, this clone is medium-sized (0.01 to 0.1%). V gene TRBV9 combines with J gene TRBJ2-7, with TRBD2 matching 9 bases. The CDR3 contains 15 residues. Germline CDR1 SGDLS, CDR2 YYNGEE. V trimming: 0 bases; J trimming: 3 bases; junction bases outside the gene matches: 4. The CDR3 DNA reads as TGTGCCAGCAGCGTAGATAGCGGGGGATACTACGAGCAGTACTTC. Amino acid sequence: CASSVDSGGYYEQYF.

V is TRBV6-2 or TRBV6-3 and J is TRBJ1-2; tentatively, D is TRBD1 (5 bases). The germline gives CDR1 MNHEY, CDR2 SVGEGT. The V end lost 6 bases, the J end lost 8 bases, and 16 bases lay between the germline ends. The CDR3 totals 13 residues. CDR3 residues: CASSSGSPGGYTF. CDR3 bases: TGTGCCAGCAGCTCGGGCTCTCCAGGGGGCTACACCTTC.

The chain recombines TRBV19 with TRBJ1-2; 8 nucleotides match TRBD1. Trimming cost V 5 bases and J 4 bases; bases outside gene matches: 12. Germline CDR1 is LNHDA and CDR2 is SQIVND (reference sequence). The CDR3 spans 16 residues. CDR3 coding DNA: TGTGCCAGTAGTCGGGAACCCGGGACAGGACTCTATGGCTACACCTTC. Translated, it gives CASSREPGTGLYGYTF.

The chain recombines TRBV7-2 with TRBJ1-1; D not resolved. Germline V CDR1 and CDR2: SGHTA, FQGNSA. CDR3 length: 14 residues. Trimming took off 1 base at V and 3 bases at J, with 9 bases between the two ends. CDR3 amino acids: CASSLDPGDTEAFF. The CDR3, as DNA: TGTGCCAGCAGCTTAGATCCCGGAGACACTGAAGCTTTCTTT.

V and J are TRBV7-2 and TRBJ2-7; a weak D match, TRBD2 (6 bases). The CDR3 runs to 15 residues. Germline CDR1 is SGHTA and CDR2 is FQGNSA. V lost 1 base to trimming and J lost 3 bases, with 13 bases between them. The CDR3 is CASSLEGLASYEQYF. The DNA for the CDR3 is TGTGCCAGCAGCTTAGAAGGGCTAGCGAGCTACGAGCAGTACTTC.

CDR3 DNA sequence: TGTGCCAGCACCCAGGGGAACTATGGCTACACCTTC. Translation: CASTQGNYGYTF. The chain has TRBV5-6 and TRBJ1-2; possibly TRBD1 for D (6 bases). The CDR3 is 12 residues long. V was clipped by 6 bases and J by 2 bases, with 8 bases between them. CDR1 and CDR2 from the germline V gene are SGHDT and YYEEEE. Looking up the rest from reference TRBV5-6 and TRBJ1-2 gives the full variable domain: DAGVTQSPTHLIKTRGQQVTLRCSPKSGHDTVSWYQQALGQGPQFIFQYYEEEERQRGNFPDRFSGHQFPNYSSELNVNALLLGDSALYLCASTQGNYGYTFGSGTRLTVV.

This clone has more than one count but fewer than ten. The chain employs TRBV5-1 and TRBJ2-5, with D perhaps matching TRBD2 (6 bases). V dropped 0 bases and J dropped 5 bases, with 11 bases sitting between them. Germline V CDR1 and CDR2: SGHRS, YFSETQ. The CDR3 extends over 14 amino acids. This CDR3 reads CASSLVGRGETQYF. The CDR3, as DNA: TGCGCCAGCAGCTTGGTCGGTCGGGGGGAGACCCAGTACTTC.

This chain uses TRBV29-1 with TRBJ1-1, with 9 bases lining up with TRBD1. Germline values: CDR1 SQVTM, CDR2 ANQGSEA. V was pared by 7 bases and J by 5 bases, with 8 bases of the junction left unmatched. There are 13 residues in the CDR3. CDR3 loop: CSAKTGGGTEAFF. CDR3 DNA sequence: TGCAGCGCTAAGACAGGGGGGGGGACTGAAGCTTTCTTT.

The chain is built from TRBV4-1 and TRBJ1-4; TRBD1 matches 8 bases. Germline V CDR1 and CDR2: MGHRA, YSYEKL. J gave up 7 bases and V 5 bases, and 18 bases lay outside the gene matches. This CDR3 is built from 18 residues. In DNA form, the CDR3 reads TGCGCCAGCAGCTACTCAGCCGGGACAGGTACCAAGGGTGAAAAACTGTTTTTT. Amino acids: CASSYSAGTGTKGEKLFF.

The V gene is TRBV9, the J gene TRBJ2-7; TRBD2 is a possible D gene (6 bases). The V gene's germline CDR1 is SGDLS and CDR2 YYNGEE. Trimming pared 4 bases from V and 6 bases from J, leaving 23 bases between. The CDR3 is 16 amino acids. CDR3 bases: TGTGCCAGCAGCACCACCCCCGGGACTCCTCCAGGCGAGCAGTACTTC. Translation gives CASSTTPGTPPGEQYF.

This clone is a singleton in its sample. V gene TRBV25-1 combines with J gene TRBJ1-1; a weak D match, TRBD1 (5 bases). Trimming pared 5 bases from V and 1 base from J, leaving 14 bases between. This CDR3 spans 15 amino acids. Germline CDR1 and CDR2: MGHDK and SYGVNS. CDR3 nucleotides: TGTGCCAGCAGTTCGGGTGGGAGGGGGAACACTGAAGCTTTCTTT. It yields the protein CASSSGGRGNTEAFF. The full variable domain, in which reference TRBV25-1 and TRBJ1-1 provide the parts outside the CDR3, is EADIYQTPRYLVIGTGKKITLECSQTMGHDKMYWYQQDPGMELHLIHYSYGVNSTEKGDLSSESTVSRIRTEHFPLTLESARPSHTSQYLCASSSGGRGNTEAFFGQGTRLTVV.

The chain employs TRBV15 and TRBJ2-5; 8 positions match TRBD2. J lost 6 bases, V lost 0 bases, and 12 bases had no gene match. Germline CDR1 and CDR2: LNHNV and YYDKDF (reference sequence). CDR3 size: 17 residues. In nucleotides, the CDR3 is TGTGCCACCAGCAGAGAGGATAAAGCGGGAGCAACGAAGACCCAGTACTTC. Its translation: CATSREDKAGATKTQYF.

The V call is TRBV18, the J call TRBJ2-7, with 7 bases aligning to TRBD1. The V gene end was trimmed by 3 bases and the J gene end by 5 bases; junction bases not matched to a gene: 4. The V gene's germline CDR1 is KGHSH and CDR2 LQKENI. CDR3 size: 13 residues. The CDR3 region is CASSPRQGDEQYF. The CDR3 bases are TGTGCCAGCTCACCCCGGCAGGGGGACGAGCAGTACTTC.